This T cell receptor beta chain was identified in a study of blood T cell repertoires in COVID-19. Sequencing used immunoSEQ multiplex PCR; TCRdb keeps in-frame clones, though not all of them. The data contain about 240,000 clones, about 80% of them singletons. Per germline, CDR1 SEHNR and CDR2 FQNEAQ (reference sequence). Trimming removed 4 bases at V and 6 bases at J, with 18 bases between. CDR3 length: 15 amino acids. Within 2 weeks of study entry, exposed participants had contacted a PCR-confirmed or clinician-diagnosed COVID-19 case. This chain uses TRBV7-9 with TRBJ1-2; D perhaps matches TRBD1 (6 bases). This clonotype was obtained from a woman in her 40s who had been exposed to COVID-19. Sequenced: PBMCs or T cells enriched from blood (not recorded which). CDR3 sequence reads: CASSSGTGYFHGYTF. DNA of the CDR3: TGTGCCAGCAGCTCTGGAACAGGGTATTTTCATGGCTACACCTTC. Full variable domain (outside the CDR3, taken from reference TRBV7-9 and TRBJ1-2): DTGVSQNPRHKITKRGQNVTFRCDPISEHNRLYWYRQTLGQGPEFLTYFQNEAQLEKSRLLSDRFSAERPKGSFSTLEIQRTEQGDSAMYLCASSSGTGYFHGYTFGSGTRLTVV.